The next 9 T cell receptor beta chains were all read from a single sample in a study of PD-1 blockade in classical Hodgkin lymphoma. The time point: cycle 4 day 1 (C4D1), after six to seven weeks of nivolumab. Brentuximab vedotin exposure varied, and every patient relapsed after autologous stem cell transplantation. Measured with immunoSEQ multiplex PCR; TCRdb has only the in-frame clones, and not every one. This table holds some 30,000 clones, roughly four fifths found once. Here the sequenced sample was peripheral blood mononuclear cells (PBMCs), taken before the fourth cycle of nivolumab. The receptors were sampled from a human donor with classical Hodgkin lymphoma.

V and J are TRBV5-1 and TRBJ2-4, with a weak D call TRBD1 (6 bases). Germline loops: CDR1 SGHRS, CDR2 YFSETQ. CDR3 length: 17 amino acids. Trimming left V 5 bases short and J 1 base short, with 19 bases between. CDR3 sequence: CASSQQGIFPAKNIQYF. The CDR3 DNA reads as TGCGCCAGCAGTCAGCAGGGGATTTTTCCGGCCAAAAACATTCAGTACTTC.

The rearrangement links TRBV9 to TRBJ1-2, with a tentative D call TRBD1 (5 bases). The V end lost 4 bases, the J end lost 8 bases, and 12 bases lay between the germline ends. There are 12 residues in the CDR3. Germline CDR1 SGDLS, CDR2 YYNGEE. The CDR3 DNA follows: TGTGCCAGCAGCACCACGGGGCGAGGCTACACCTTC. Its protein product is CASSTTGRGYTF.

The V gene is TRBV19, the J gene TRBJ2-5, with D perhaps TRBD1 (5 bases). The V gene's germline CDR1 is LNHDA and CDR2 SQIVND (reference sequence). This CDR3 has 13 residues. The V gene lost 6 bases and the J gene lost 3 bases, with 11 bases spanning the gap. As DNA, the CDR3 is TGTGCCAGTAGGACAGCCTCCGAAGAGACCCAGTACTTC. Protein product: CASRTASEETQYF.

This rearrangement joins TRBV7-2 to TRBJ2-3, with 10 bases fitting TRBD2. CDR1 is SGHTA, CDR2 FQGNSA, per germline. V lost 3 bases, J lost 5 bases, and 8 bases stayed unmatched. The CDR3 totals 16 residues. CDR3: CASSFGAGGLGDTQYF. The CDR3 coding sequence is TGTGCCAGCAGCTTTGGAGCGGGGGGGCTGGGAGATACGCAGTATTTT.

The J gene is TRBJ2-5, the V gene TRBV11-1, with 9 nucleotides matching TRBD2. This CDR3 is 16 amino acids long. Per the germline V gene, CDR1 is SGHAT and CDR2 is FQDESV (reference sequence). V lost 5 bases, J lost 1 base, and 8 bases stayed unmatched. The CDR3 DNA reads as TGTGCCAGCAGCCGTAGGACTAGCGCAATCCAAGAGACCCAGTACTTC. The encoded protein is CASSRRTSAIQETQYF.

This chain uses TRBV9 with TRBJ1-3, with TRBD1 matching over 10 bases. Germline CDR1 is SGDLS and CDR2 is YYNGEE. The CDR3 has 16 amino acids. V was clipped by 3 bases and J by 4 bases; unmatched bases: 7. The CDR3 region is CASSARQGASGNTIYF. CDR3 bases: TGTGCCAGCAGCGCCCGACAGGGGGCCTCGGGAAACACCATATATTTT.

Only a few counts were recorded for this clone. The rearrangement links TRBV7-3 to TRBJ1-1; 7 nucleotides line up with TRBD1. V lost 5 bases and J lost 0; bases outside the gene matches: 6. CDR3 length equals 15 residues. The V gene's germline CDR1 is SGHTA and CDR2 FQGTGA. This CDR3 is CASSLGTAMNTEAFF. CDR3 bases: TGTGCCAGCAGCCTCGGGACAGCCATGAACACTGAAGCTTTCTTT.

This clone has just a few counts. This sequence joins TRBV29-1 and TRBJ2-7, with 13 positions matching TRBD2. CDR3 length equals 14 residues. The germline V gene encodes CDR1 SQVTM and CDR2 ANQGSEA. The ends lost 2 bases at V and 6 bases at J; junction bases unmatched: 4. CDR3 in DNA: TGCAGCGTTGAACAGACTAGCGGGGGGTCCGAGCAGTACTTC. It translates to CSVEQTSGGSEQYF.

Only a few counts were recorded for this clone. The V gene is TRBV6-5, the J gene TRBJ1-2; the D is unclear. From germline, CDR1 is MNHEY and CDR2 SVGAGI. The CDR3 totals 14 residues. Trimming removed 5 bases from V and 2 bases from J, with 12 bases in between. The CDR3 loop reads CASSEVVSNYGYTF. The CDR3, as DNA: TGTGCCAGCAGTGAGGTGGTTTCCAACTATGGCTACACCTTC.